Listed below are T cell receptor beta chains from one sample, sequenced in a study of blood T cell repertoires in COVID-19. The data were produced by immunoSEQ multiplex PCR, yet TCRdb's version contains in-frame clones alone and is incomplete. This table has about 300,000 clones, around 90% appearing once. The sample taken for sequencing was peripheral blood. These receptors were taken from a woman in her twenties or thirties with COVID-19, enrolled during active disease. CDR3s include the opening cysteine and the closing phenylalanine or tryptophan. A D gene is named only where the DNA matches it firmly.

v_call d_call cdr3_aa
TRBV28 TRBD2 CASSLGLAGQETQYF
TRBV4-1 TRBD2 CASSQEGLAGSGNEQFF
TRBV5-5 - CASSVGTYEQYF
TRBV6-4 TRBD1 CASSEGQGGYGYTF
TRBV30 TRBD2 CAWSSRRLAGPQETQYF
TRBV6-5 TRBD1 CASSVGTGTSPLHF
TRBV30 - CAWSVQSVGGQPQHF
TRBV29-1 TRBD2 CSVELAGGLFYEQYF
TRBV2 - CASSEEGYNEQFF
TRBV28 TRBD1 CASNLAGGAEEQYF
TRBV3-1/TRBV3-2 - CASSQPGSGNTIYF
TRBV28 TRBD1 CASTTTPQGAHEQYF
TRBV30 - CAWSKGGEQYF
TRBV5-5 - CASSLGGTAGQETQYF
TRBV10-3 - CAISDVNGPDTQYF
TRBV9 - CASSVVGTGGSPLHF